This T cell receptor (beta chain) was captured by sequencing in a study of response to subunit inactivated influenza vaccine. On this clonotype itself: As yet, its antigen is unknown.

This CDR3 is built from 12 residues. With 3 bases removed from V and 3 bases from J, the gap between germline ends came to 6 bases. Germline CDR1 is MGHDK and CDR2 is SYGVNS. One entry per CDR3 protein results from TCRdb running MiXCR on the RT-PCR reads. The sample yields around 750,000 distinct CDR3 sequences, around 21% seen once. Whole-study results and caveats: The authors offered the suggestion that each seasonal influenza vaccination recruits few new T cells.

The rearrangement uses TRBV25-1 and TRBJ2-7, with D unresolved. The receptor was isolated from a man aged 45-65 years who received an inactivated influenza vaccine. The sequenced sample was PBMCs from blood, obtained roughly 5 days after vaccination. The CDR3 DNA sequence: TGTGCCAGCAGTGATTTGGTCTACGAGCAGTACTTC. Translating gives CASSDLVYEQYF.